Sequencing of this T cell receptor beta chain was carried out in a study of blood T cell repertoires in COVID-19. Study-wide context: Collection of acute and convalescent COVID-19 samples took place in the United States, Italy and Spain. The analysed material was cDNA or gDNA that came from T cells, B-cell-depleted T cells, or PBMCs.

In the original analysis: How many nucleated cells were present was estimated from reference gene primer amplification. Here immunoSEQ multiplex PCR was the method, and the copy in TCRdb shows in-frame clones only, minus some. D and trimming come from the DNA, and the V and J calls and clone size come from that table. Of around 500,000 clones listed, 80% to 90% are singletons. Sequencing was performed on peripheral blood. This clonotype originated in a human donor in a cohort sampled during active COVID-19.

As DNA, the CDR3 is TGTGCCTGGGGAGGGAGGGGTGCTGGAAACACCATATATTTT. It yields the protein CAWGGRGAGNTIYF. The genes are TRBV30 and TRBJ1-3; D might be TRBD1 (5 bases). V lost 5 bases to trimming and J lost 2 bases, with 13 bases between them. This CDR3 region has 14 residues. Germline V lookup: CDR1 GTSNPN, CDR2 SVGIG (reference sequence).